One sample yielded the 26 T cell receptor beta chains listed below, sequenced in a study of T cell responses to AZD1222 COVID-19 vaccine. The data were produced by immunoSEQ multiplex PCR, yet TCRdb's version contains in-frame clones alone and is incomplete. Found here are about 180,000 clones, about 86% of them singletons; the top ten hold around a tenth. Sequenced here: peripheral blood, sampled 28 days after the second AZD1222 dose. These receptors originate from an adult who received the AZD1222 COVID-19 vaccine.

This chain connects TRBV19 to TRBJ1-2; unclear D gene. The CDR3 is made up of 15 amino acids. Germline loops: CDR1 LNHDA, CDR2 SQIVND (reference sequence). Deletions cut 7 bases from V and 0 bases from J, with 15 bases between. CDR3 sequence (DNA): TGTGCCAGTACCAGGAGGTCTTCGCCTAACTATGGCTACACCTTC. Its protein product is CASTRRSSPNYGYTF.

The chain joins TRBV30 to TRBJ2-6, with 9 bases fitting TRBD1. There are 18 residues in the CDR3. The germline V gene has CDR1 GTSNPN and CDR2 SVGIG (reference sequence). V trimming: 2 bases; J trimming: 0 bases; junction bases outside the gene matches: 8. As DNA, the CDR3 is TGTGCCTGGAGTCCCAACGGGGACAGGGCCTCTGGGGCCAACGTCCTGACTTTC. It is translated as CAWSPNGDRASGANVLTF.

The chain couples TRBV27 to TRBJ2-7; TRBD2 agrees at 9 bases. Germline values: CDR1 MNHEY, CDR2 SMNVEV (reference sequence). The J segment lost 6 bases and the V segment lost 0 bases, leaving 9 bases of the junction unmatched. The CDR3 has 16 amino acids. CDR3 loop: CASSLSGGGAILEQYF. In DNA, the CDR3 is TGTGCCAGCAGTTTATCGGGCGGGGGGGCCATCCTCGAGCAGTACTTC.

The chain recombines TRBV2 with TRBJ2-2, with 8 bases that match TRBD1. Per the germline V gene, CDR1 is SNHLY and CDR2 is FYNNEI. V was pared by 5 bases and J by 3 bases, with 5 bases of the junction left unmatched. The CDR3 spans 15 residues. The CDR3 nucleotides are TGTGCCAGCAGTAGGAACAGGGGGGACACCGGGGAGCTGTTTTTT. This codes for CASSRNRGDTGELFF.

In DNA form, the CDR3 reads TGTGCCAGTAAAGCGAGTCCTCTTACAGATACGCAGTATTTT. Its translation is CASKASPLTDTQYF. The chain is built from TRBV19 and TRBJ2-3, with D unresolved. The CDR3 has 14 amino acids. V lost 7 bases and J lost 3, with 14 bases in between. Germline lookup yields CDR1 LNHDA and CDR2 SQIVND (reference sequence).

The chain uses TRBV19 and TRBJ2-3, with D perhaps matching TRBD2 (7 bases). V dropped 6 bases and J dropped 6 bases, with 22 bases sitting between them. The CDR3 is made up of 16 amino acids. The germline V gene has CDR1 LNHDA and CDR2 SQIVND (reference sequence). CDR3 nucleotide sequence: TGTGCCAGTAGCAGCAGGGGAGGGACCTCTGGGGATACGCAGTATTTT. Translation gives CASSSRGGTSGDTQYF.

The sample holds a few counts of this clone. This chain connects TRBV27 to TRBJ1-2; TRBD1 matches at 7 bases. This CDR3 contains 14 residues. V dropped 5 bases and J dropped 4; count of bases not matched to a gene: 7. Germline lookup yields CDR1 MNHEY and CDR2 SMNVEV (reference sequence). CDR3 loop: CASSPWDSSYGYTF. The CDR3 DNA follows: TGTGCCAGCAGTCCCTGGGACAGCTCCTATGGCTACACCTTC.

The chain is built from TRBV11-2 and TRBJ1-5; TRBD1 is a possible D gene (6 bases). CDR1 and CDR2 (germline): SGHAT, FQNNGV. CDR3 length equals 14 residues. V was pared by 3 bases and J by 6 bases, with 12 bases between. The CDR3 nucleotides are TGTGCCAGCAGCTTTGGGGGCGCGGGTCAGCCCCAGCATTTT. It codes for CASSFGGAGQPQHF.

This chain links TRBV6-1 with TRBJ2-4; TRBD1 might be the D (6 bases). CDR3 length: 15 residues. Germline V gene lookup returns CDR1 MNHNS and CDR2 SASEGT. V lost 2 bases, J lost 7 bases, and 15 bases lay in between. CDR3: CASSEKGHQGNIQYF. For the CDR3, the DNA is TGTGCCAGCAGTGAAAAAGGACACCAGGGGAACATTCAGTACTTC.

This sequence joins TRBV20-1 and TRBJ1-2, with D unclear. The germline V gene has CDR1 DFQATT and CDR2 SNEGSKA (reference sequence). The CDR3 is 11 amino acids. V lost 4 bases to trimming and J lost 1 base, with 4 bases between them. CDR3 residues: CSANDNYGYTF. The CDR3 DNA reads as TGCAGTGCTAATGATAACTATGGCTACACCTTC.

This rearrangement joins TRBV10-3 to TRBJ2-5; TRBD1 matches at 11 bases. Germline V lookup: CDR1 ENHRY, CDR2 SYGVKD. There are 14 residues in the CDR3. The V gene end was trimmed by 10 bases and the J gene end by 3 bases; junction bases not matched to a gene: 7. The CDR3 region has the DNA TGTGCCACACTGGACAGGGGGCTGAAAGAGACCCAGTACTTC. It encodes CATLDRGLKETQYF.

The chain is built from TRBV30 and TRBJ1-1; D is perhaps TRBD1 (5 bases). This CDR3 region has 16 residues. Germline-derived CDR1 and CDR2 are GTSNPN and SVGIG (reference sequence). V was shortened by 5 bases and J by 3 bases, with 22 bases between the two germline ends. The DNA for the CDR3 is TGTGCCTGGGGTCGGGGGGGTCACACGACTCACACTGAAGCTTTCTTT. Translated, it gives CAWGRGGHTTHTEAFF.

This clone was detected once. This chain connects TRBV3-1 (or the pseudogene TRBV3-2) to TRBJ1-4; D is perhaps TRBD1 (6 bases). The V and J ends lost 4 bases and 3 bases respectively, with 15 bases between them. The CDR3 runs to 16 residues. The V gene's germline CDR1 is LGHDT and CDR2 YNNKEL (reference sequence). CDR3 in DNA: TGTGCCAGCAGCCGAAGGGGGGCTCGGGCTAATGAAAAACTGTTTTTT. It translates to CASSRRGARANEKLFF.

This chain links TRBV4-2 with TRBJ1-6; 11 positions agree with TRBD1. The CDR3 contains 18 residues. Germline values: CDR1 LGHNA, CDR2 YNFKEQ. V lost 1 base to trimming and J lost 5 bases; unmatched junction nucleotides: 7. CDR3 protein: CASSQAGTGGPDNSPLHF. As DNA, the CDR3 is TGTGCCAGCAGCCAAGCCGGGACAGGGGGTCCCGATAATTCACCCCTCCACTTT.

The gene calls are TRBV5-1 and TRBJ2-3; 12 nucleotides line up with TRBD2. Germline assignment: CDR1 SGHRS and CDR2 YFSETQ. The CDR3 sequence is 17 residues long. V shed 4 bases and J 2 bases; nucleotides not matched to a gene: 8. CDR3 sequence reads: CASSDPTSGGLTDTQYF. For the CDR3, the DNA is TGCGCCAGCAGCGACCCTACTAGCGGGGGGCTCACAGATACGCAGTATTTT. The whole variable domain, filled in from reference TRBV5-1 and TRBJ2-3, reads KAGVTQTPRYLIKTRGQQVTLSCSPISGHRSVSWYQQTPGQGLQFLFEYFSETQRNKGNFPGRFSGRQFSNSRSEMNVSTLELGDSALYLCASSDPTSGGLTDTQYFGPGTRLTVL.

This clone showed up just once. The chain has TRBV11-2 and TRBJ2-1; D call uncertain. This CDR3 comprises 11 residues. Germline values: CDR1 SGHAT, CDR2 FQNNGV. The ends were cut back, 2 bases at V and 10 bases at J, with 6 bases in the middle. This CDR3 reads CASSLQPEQFF. The CDR3 region has the DNA TGTGCCAGCAGCTTACAGCCAGAGCAGTTCTTC.

The J gene is TRBJ1-2, the V gene TRBV5-8; D gene uncertain. V was clipped by 4 bases and J by 2 bases, with 21 bases between them. The CDR3 is made up of 17 amino acids. Germline CDR1 is SGHTS and CDR2 is YDEGEE. The CDR3 loop reads CASSPFRSSFINYGYTF. The CDR3 DNA reads TGTGCCAGCAGCCCTTTTAGGTCATCCTTTATCAACTATGGCTACACCTTC.

This sequence joins TRBV30 and TRBJ2-5, with 10 bases that match TRBD2. CDR3 size: 14 residues. CDR1 is GTSNPN, CDR2 SVGIG, per germline (reference sequence). With 0 bases clipped from V and 5 bases from J, the junction kept 3 bases outside the gene matches. CDR3 coding DNA: TGTGCCTGGAGTGTAAGGGGACTAGCGGAGACCCAGTACTTC. It specifies CAWSVRGLAETQYF.

The J gene is TRBJ2-1, the V gene TRBV5-1; D is unresolved. Germline values: CDR1 SGHRS, CDR2 YFSETQ. The CDR3 runs 16 residues. Trimming removed 2 bases from V and 0 bases from J, with 12 bases in between. Here the CDR3 DNA reads TGCGCCAGCAGCTTTTCTGGCAGTCGCTCCTACAATGAGCAGTTCTTC. Amino acid sequence: CASSFSGSRSYNEQFF. Full variable domain (remainder filled in from reference TRBV5-1 and TRBJ2-1): KAGVTQTPRYLIKTRGQQVTLSCSPISGHRSVSWYQQTPGQGLQFLFEYFSETQRNKGNFPGRFSGRQFSNSRSEMNVSTLELGDSALYLCASSFSGSRSYNEQFFGPGTRLTVL.

This chain connects TRBV7-2 to TRBJ2-7; D tentatively reads TRBD1 or TRBD2 (6 bases each). This CDR3 contains 16 residues. With 0 bases removed from V and 0 bases from J, the gap between germline ends came to 12 bases. CDR1 and CDR2 from the germline V gene are SGHTA and FQGNSA. The CDR3 DNA sequence: TGTGCCAGCAGCTTAGCCGCTACGGGGGCCTCCTACGAGCAGTACTTC. Amino acid sequence: CASSLAATGASYEQYF.

The sample holds one count of this clone. The chain combines TRBV5-1 with TRBJ2-1, with D perhaps matching TRBD2 (6 bases). The CDR3 is 16 amino acids. Per germline, CDR1 SGHRS and CDR2 YFSETQ. Trimming pared 0 bases from V and 3 bases from J, leaving 13 bases between. Here the CDR3 DNA reads TGCGCCAGCAGCTTGGGCGGGGTATCGGGCTACAATGAGCAGTTCTTC. Residues: CASSLGGVSGYNEQFF.

A single count supports this clone. The chain recombines TRBV7-2 with TRBJ2-5; D is perhaps TRBD1 or TRBD2 (5 bases each). V lost 0 bases, J lost 7 bases, and 12 bases lay in between. Germline CDR1 SGHTA, CDR2 FQGNSA. The length of the CDR3 is 14 residues. In DNA, the CDR3 is TGTGCCAGCAGCTTAGCAGGGACCCAATTGACCCAGTACTTC. Translated: CASSLAGTQLTQYF.

This rearrangement joins TRBV27 to TRBJ1-2; 7 nucleotides line up with TRBD1. The junction had 6 bases not matched to a gene; V was cut back by 6 bases and J by 2 bases. Germline values: CDR1 MNHEY, CDR2 SMNVEV (reference sequence). The CDR3 has 14 residues. The CDR3 spells CASSPRQGNYGYTF. The CDR3, as DNA: TGTGCCAGCAGCCCCCGACAGGGAAACTATGGCTACACCTTC.

Only one count was recorded for this clone. The chain combines TRBV5-4 with TRBJ2-5; 7 nucleotides match TRBD1. This CDR3 region has 15 residues. Unmatched junction bases numbered 10, after V lost 3 bases and J lost 5 bases. Germline CDR1 reads SGHNT; CDR2 reads YYREEE (reference sequence). The CDR3 DNA is TGTGCCAGCAGCTCAGCGATATTACAGGGGGAGACCCAGTACTTC. Its translation: CASSSAILQGETQYF.

V is TRBV7-3 and J is TRBJ2-5; 8 bases are shared with TRBD2. V dropped 4 bases and J dropped 5; count of bases not matched to a gene: 6. Per germline, CDR1 SGHTA and CDR2 FQGTGA. The CDR3 contains 14 residues. The CDR3 here is CASSSEAGVETQYF. In nucleotides, the CDR3 is TGTGCCAGCAGCTCCGAAGCGGGGGTGGAGACCCAGTACTTC.

DNA for the CDR3: TGTGCCAGCAGCCAATTGGAAAATCAGCCCCAGCATTTT. Residues: CASSQLENQPQHF. The chain employs TRBV3-1 (or the pseudogene TRBV3-2) and TRBJ1-5; D gene uncertain. V was clipped by 2 bases and J by 4 bases, with 6 bases between them. CDR3 length equals 13 residues. The germline V gene has CDR1 LGHDT and CDR2 YNNKEL (reference sequence).